A selection of T cell receptor beta chains follows, all from one sample in a study of blood T cell repertoires in COVID-19. Assay used: immunoSEQ multiplex PCR; TCRdb lists only in-frame clones, some missing. The data hold roughly 300,000 clones, with more than 75% observed a single time. The sample was peripheral blood. The receptors were gathered from a middle-aged woman who had recovered from COVID-19. Each CDR3 is given with its conserved first and last residue. The order of the fields is V gene, J gene, CDR3 protein.

V: TRBV20-1
J: TRBJ2-7
CDR3: CSASSGGLYYEQYF

V: TRBV15
J: TRBJ2-2
CDR3: CATSTQEGTGELFF

V: TRBV30
J: TRBJ2-7
CDR3: CAWNGDYEQYF

V: TRBV19
J: TRBJ1-2
CDR3: CASSIDRARGRGRYGYTF

V: TRBV28
J: TRBJ1-2
CDR3: CASSSGTGLGYTF

V: TRBV3-1/TRBV3-2
J: TRBJ2-7
CDR3: CASSHSGLTYEQYF

V: TRBV7-9
J: TRBJ2-3
CDR3: CASSLPTVPSTSTDTQYF

V: TRBV7-2
J: TRBJ1-5
CDR3: CASSLAAYSNQPQHF

V: TRBV7-3
J: TRBJ2-2
CDR3: CASSPTGGGGAGGELFF

V: TRBV27
J: TRBJ2-3
CDR3: CASSLTPGPGGDTQYF

V: TRBV4-3
J: TRBJ1-4
CDR3: CAQQTGQPDEKLFF

V: TRBV18
J: TRBJ1-6
CDR3: CASSPTGGGSPLHF

V: TRBV7-2
J: TRBJ1-4
CDR3: CASTRQGGEKLFF

V: TRBV6-4
J: TRBJ1-2
CDR3: CASSEKQGADIYGYTF

V: TRBV10-3
J: TRBJ1-4
CDR3: CAISESRASWEKLFF

V: TRBV10-3
J: TRBJ2-1
CDR3: CAISPLAGGPGEQFF

V: TRBV5-1
J: TRBJ2-5
CDR3: CASSLSGVNQETQYF

V: TRBV6-5
J: TRBJ1-1
CDR3: CASSLVEDTEAFF

V: TRBV5-1
J: TRBJ1-6
CDR3: CASSATDNSPLHF

V: TRBV13
J: TRBJ2-5
CDR3: CASSHTNGEPQYF

V: TRBV7-6
J: TRBJ1-2
CDR3: CASSLEAGEDYGYTF

V: TRBV5-1
J: TRBJ2-3
CDR3: CASSLRGTSGTRSTDTQYF

V: TRBV6-2/TRBV6-3
J: TRBJ2-3
CDR3: CASSYDQRGVTDTQYF

V: TRBV5-1
J: TRBJ1-1
CDR3: CASSTGTHTEAFF

V: TRBV4-3
J: TRBJ1-2
CDR3: CASSQGRVGYGYTF

V: TRBV9
J: TRBJ1-1
CDR3: CASSAFGGQNTEAFF

V: TRBV7-9
J: TRBJ1-5
CDR3: CASSLGGQGQPQHF

V: TRBV6-5
J: TRBJ2-3
CDR3: CASSYLTGTDTQYF

V: TRBV7-3
J: TRBJ1-2
CDR3: CASSLKGDRAVSGYTF

V: TRBV5-5
J: TRBJ2-3
CDR3: CASSHGPGTGATDTQYF

V: TRBV5-1
J: TRBJ2-7
CDR3: CASSSGDRGLDEQYF

V: TRBV11-2
J: TRBJ2-5
CDR3: CASSFPGLETQYF

V: TRBV3-1/TRBV3-2
J: TRBJ2-1
CDR3: CASSQGLWPEQFF

V: TRBV3-1/TRBV3-2
J: TRBJ1-2
CDR3: CASSQGAGYGYTF

V: TRBV15
J: TRBJ1-2
CDR3: CATSRDLGHNYGYTF